This T cell receptor beta chain came from a study of identical twins. In this sample, this clonotype turned up a few times. Antigen specificity is unknown. Germline V CDR1 and CDR2: MNHEY, SVGAGI. This CDR3 is built from 15 residues. Between the trimmed V and J ends, which lost 2 bases and 3 bases, there was a span of 14 bases. Whole-study findings and limits: Twin-shared out-of-frame alpha sequences showed excess low generation probability. Conclusions were drawn cross-sectionally by statistical analysis, without following the same donors. Carriage of fewer insertions was seen in abundant cord blood beta clonotypes, whereas memory repertoires showed none.

Template switching added a universal primer site; cDNA carried unique molecular identifiers. TCRdb redid the calling of the 5' RACE reads with MiXCR, one entry per CDR3 protein. The sample holds 240,000 or so distinct CDR3 sequences; approximately 7% are singletons and the top ten take 3% to 4.5%. This sample also belongs to another study, concerning yellow fever vaccine responses in identical twins.

Sequencing used memory (CD45RO+) T cells sorted from blood. V is TRBV6-5 and J is TRBJ2-7; no reliable D call. The TCR was taken from a woman in her late teens or twenties in good health. CDR3 DNA sequence: TGTGCCAGCAGTTACAAACGCGGCTCACACTACGAGCAGTACTTC. Amino acid sequence: CASSYKRGSHYEQYF.